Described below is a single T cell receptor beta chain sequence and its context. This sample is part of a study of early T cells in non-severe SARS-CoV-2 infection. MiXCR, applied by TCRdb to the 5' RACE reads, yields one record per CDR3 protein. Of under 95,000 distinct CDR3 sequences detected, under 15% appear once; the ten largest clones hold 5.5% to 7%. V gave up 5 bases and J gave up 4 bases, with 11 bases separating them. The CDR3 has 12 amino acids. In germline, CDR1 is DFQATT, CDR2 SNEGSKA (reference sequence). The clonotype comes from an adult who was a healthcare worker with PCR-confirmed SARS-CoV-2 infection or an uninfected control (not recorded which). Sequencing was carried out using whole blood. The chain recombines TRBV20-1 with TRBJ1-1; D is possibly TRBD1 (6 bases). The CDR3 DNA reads TGCAGTGCTCCAGGACAGCTCACTGAAGCTTTCTTT. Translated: CSAPGQLTEAFF.